The rows below give T cell receptor beta chains drawn from one sample of a study of blood T cell repertoires in COVID-19. Only in-frame clones appear in the TCRdb table, and some are missing; sequencing was by immunoSEQ multiplex PCR. The sample records tens of thousands of clones, roughly 83% being singletons. Sequenced: peripheral blood. The receptors here all came from a human donor with active COVID-19. The donor label of this sample is uncertain. The CDR3 runs from the conserved cysteine through the conserved F or W. A D gene is named only where the DNA matches it firmly. Clone size is given for some rows only: seen once, a few or many times, or a class if the clone is expanded.

v_gene: TRBV10-3
d_gene: TRBD2
j_gene: TRBJ2-1
abundance: .
CDR3nt: TGTGCCATCAGTGAGTTCGGGGGGGCCTACAATGAGCAGTTCTTC
CDR3aa: CAISEFGGAYNEQFF

v_gene: TRBV3-1/TRBV3-2
d_gene: .
j_gene: TRBJ1-3
abundance: .
CDR3nt: TGTGCCAGCAGCCAGCTACAGGGTTCTGGAAACACCATATATTTT
CDR3aa: CASSQLQGSGNTIYF

v_gene: TRBV7-2
d_gene: TRBD1
j_gene: TRBJ2-3
abundance: .
CDR3nt: TGTGCCAGCAGCAGCCGACAGGGGGGGGCAGATACGCAGTATTTT
CDR3aa: CASSSRQGGADTQYF

v_gene: TRBV7-9
d_gene: .
j_gene: TRBJ1-4
abundance: .
CDR3nt: TGTGCCAGCAGCGGAGCCAGAGGACTTAATGAAAAACTGTTTTTT
CDR3aa: CASSGARGLNEKLFF

v_gene: TRBV4-2
d_gene: .
j_gene: TRBJ1-1
abundance: few
CDR3nt: TGTGCCAGCAGCCAAGAGGTCCAGGGCTATAACACTGAAGCTTTCTTT
CDR3aa: CASSQEVQGYNTEAFF

v_gene: TRBV28
d_gene: TRBD2
j_gene: TRBJ2-7
abundance: .
CDR3nt: TGTGCCAGTGTGACTAGCGGATTCTACGAGCAGTACTTC
CDR3aa: CASVTSGFYEQYF

v_gene: TRBV11-1
d_gene: .
j_gene: TRBJ1-1
abundance: few
CDR3nt: TGTGCCAGCAAACGGGGGGATACTGAAGCTTTCTTT
CDR3aa: CASKRGDTEAFF

v_gene: TRBV7-2
d_gene: TRBD1
j_gene: TRBJ1-1
abundance: .
CDR3nt: TGTGCCAGCAGCTCTCAGGGGGCGAGGAACACTGAAGCTTTCTTT
CDR3aa: CASSSQGARNTEAFF

v_gene: TRBV6-6
d_gene: TRBD2
j_gene: TRBJ2-2
abundance: .
CDR3nt: TGTGCCAGCAGTCCTAGCGGAGCGAACACCGGGGAGCTGTTTTTT
CDR3aa: CASSPSGANTGELFF

v_gene: TRBV10-3
d_gene: .
j_gene: TRBJ2-5
abundance: .
CDR3nt: TGTGCCATCAAAGGACAAACTAGCAGTAAAGAGACCCAGTACTTC
CDR3aa: CAIKGQTSSKETQYF

v_gene: TRBV9
d_gene: .
j_gene: TRBJ1-2
abundance: .
CDR3nt: TGTGCCAGCAGCGCCCTTGGGAAGGGAGGAGGCTACACCTTC
CDR3aa: CASSALGKGGGYTF

v_gene: TRBV7-9
d_gene: .
j_gene: TRBJ2-1
abundance: .
CDR3nt: TGTGCCAGCAGCTTAGGAACCGGGTACAATGAGCAGTTCTTC
CDR3aa: CASSLGTGYNEQFF

v_gene: TRBV5-1
d_gene: .
j_gene: TRBJ1-2
abundance: .
CDR3nt: TGCGCCAGCAGCTTGGACAGACCCAACTATGGCTACACCTTC
CDR3aa: CASSLDRPNYGYTF

v_gene: TRBV7-3
d_gene: TRBD2
j_gene: TRBJ2-1
abundance: .
CDR3nt: TGTGCCAGCAGCCGAGGTGGCGGGGGCTACAATGAGCAGTTCTTC
CDR3aa: CASSRGGGGYNEQFF

v_gene: TRBV27
d_gene: .
j_gene: TRBJ2-7
abundance: .
CDR3nt: TGTGCCAGCAGTTGGGCGCCATCCTACGAGCAGTACTTC
CDR3aa: CASSWAPSYEQYF

v_gene: TRBV5-1
d_gene: TRBD1
j_gene: TRBJ2-7
abundance: .
CDR3nt: TGCGCCAGCAGCTTGGCCGGGACAGGGAGTCTCGAGCAGTACTTC
CDR3aa: CASSLAGTGSLEQYF

v_gene: TRBV6-1
d_gene: .
j_gene: TRBJ2-7
abundance: once
CDR3nt: TGTGCCAGCAGTGAAGGGGGGGGGCCCTACGAGCAGTACTTC
CDR3aa: CASSEGGGPYEQYF

v_gene: TRBV28
d_gene: TRBD1
j_gene: TRBJ2-1
abundance: .
CDR3nt: TGTGCCAGCAAGATGCGGGACAGGGTCTACAGTGAGCAGTTCTTC
CDR3aa: CASKMRDRVYSEQFF

v_gene: TRBV2
d_gene: .
j_gene: TRBJ2-7
abundance: .
CDR3nt: TGTGCCAGCAGTGATAAGTTTGGCGGGACCCGCGAGCAGTACTTC
CDR3aa: CASSDKFGGTREQYF

v_gene: TRBV19
d_gene: .
j_gene: TRBJ2-3
abundance: .
CDR3nt: TGTGCCAGTAGGTTTGAGGGCACAGATACGCAGTATTTT
CDR3aa: CASRFEGTDTQYF

v_gene: TRBV11-1
d_gene: TRBD1
j_gene: TRBJ2-7
abundance: .
CDR3nt: TGTGCCAGCAGGCCAGGGGGGGACAGGGCCTCCTACGAGCAGTACTTC
CDR3aa: CASRPGGDRASYEQYF

v_gene: TRBV18
d_gene: TRBD2
j_gene: TRBJ2-7
abundance: .
CDR3nt: TGTGCCAGCTCACCACGGGCTAGCGGGGGGGCCGAGGAGCAGTACTTC
CDR3aa: CASSPRASGGAEEQYF

v_gene: TRBV18
d_gene: .
j_gene: TRBJ2-3
abundance: .
CDR3nt: TGTGCCAGCTCACCCCTCGAGTGGGGCTCTAGCACAGATACGCAGTATTTT
CDR3aa: CASSPLEWGSSTDTQYF

v_gene: TRBV12-3/TRBV12-4
d_gene: .
j_gene: TRBJ2-2
abundance: .
CDR3nt: TGTGCCAGCACCCAGGGGGGCACCGGGGAGCTGTTTTTT
CDR3aa: CASTQGGTGELFF

v_gene: TRBV19
d_gene: TRBD2
j_gene: TRBJ2-5
abundance: .
CDR3nt: TGTGCCAGTAGTATCGCTGGAGGCGGGGGCCAAGAGACCCAGTACTTC
CDR3aa: CASSIAGGGGQETQYF

v_gene: TRBV7-8
d_gene: TRBD1
j_gene: TRBJ2-3
abundance: .
CDR3nt: TGTGCCAGCAGCTCACAGGGGGCGCTCGGAGATACGCAGTATTTT
CDR3aa: CASSSQGALGDTQYF

v_gene: TRBV6-5
d_gene: .
j_gene: TRBJ1-6
abundance: .
CDR3nt: TGTGCCAGCAGTACAGGAATAGGAAATTCACCCCTCCACTTT
CDR3aa: CASSTGIGNSPLHF

v_gene: TRBV29-1
d_gene: .
j_gene: TRBJ1-5
abundance: .
CDR3nt: TGCAGCGTTGATTGGCGGGGGGCCCAGCATTTT
CDR3aa: CSVDWRGAQHF

v_gene: TRBV9
d_gene: TRBD1
j_gene: TRBJ2-5
abundance: .
CDR3nt: TGTGCCAGCAGCGTAGACGGGGCAGGGGGAGAGACCCAGTACTTC
CDR3aa: CASSVDGAGGETQYF

v_gene: TRBV6-5
d_gene: .
j_gene: TRBJ2-5
abundance: .
CDR3nt: TGTGCCAGCCACCGGGACAGCGGGCGAGAGACCCAGTACTTC
CDR3aa: CASHRDSGRETQYF

v_gene: TRBV2
d_gene: .
j_gene: TRBJ1-1
abundance: few
CDR3nt: TGTGCCAAAGGGAGCAGCCTGAACACTGAAGCTTTCTTT
CDR3aa: CAKGSSLNTEAFF

v_gene: TRBV6-4
d_gene: TRBD1
j_gene: TRBJ2-1
abundance: once
CDR3nt: TGTGCCAGCAGCCCCGAAGGGACAGCGTCTAACAATGAGCAGTTCTTC
CDR3aa: CASSPEGTASNNEQFF

v_gene: TRBV3-1/TRBV3-2
d_gene: .
j_gene: TRBJ1-2
abundance: .
CDR3nt: TGTGCCAGCAGCCGAGTCGGTGAACACTATGGCTACACCTTC
CDR3aa: CASSRVGEHYGYTF

v_gene: TRBV7-3
d_gene: TRBD2
j_gene: TRBJ2-1
abundance: few
CDR3nt: TGTGCCAGCAGCGACGGACTAGCGGGGTTGGATGAGCAGTTCTTC
CDR3aa: CASSDGLAGLDEQFF

v_gene: TRBV28
d_gene: .
j_gene: TRBJ1-1
abundance: .
CDR3nt: TGTGCCAGCAGTTTATGGGTCGGGGGAGCTTTCTTT
CDR3aa: CASSLWVGGAFF

v_gene: TRBV7-6
d_gene: TRBD2
j_gene: TRBJ2-1
abundance: .
CDR3nt: TGTGCCAGCAGCTTAGCGGGGCCGCGGGAGGGCCCTGAGCAGTTCTTC
CDR3aa: CASSLAGPREGPEQFF

v_gene: TRBV25-1
d_gene: .
j_gene: TRBJ1-4
abundance: .
CDR3nt: TGTGCCAGCAGTGAATACGGGAGGGAAAAACTGTTTTTT
CDR3aa: CASSEYGREKLFF

v_gene: TRBV7-9
d_gene: .
j_gene: TRBJ1-4
abundance: few
CDR3nt: TGTGCCAGCAGCCCCGATTTACATAATGAAAAACTGTTTTTT
CDR3aa: CASSPDLHNEKLFF

v_gene: TRBV7-8
d_gene: TRBD2
j_gene: TRBJ2-1
abundance: once
CDR3nt: TGTGCCAGCAGCCGAGCGGGGGGTCCTTACAATGAGCAGTTCTTC
CDR3aa: CASSRAGGPYNEQFF

v_gene: TRBV12-3/TRBV12-4
d_gene: TRBD1
j_gene: TRBJ2-7
abundance: once
CDR3nt: TGTGCCAGCAGTTTAGGGACAGGGGGCGAGCAGTACTTC
CDR3aa: CASSLGTGGEQYF

v_gene: TRBV7-3
d_gene: TRBD1
j_gene: TRBJ1-2
abundance: .
CDR3nt: TGTGCCAGCAGCTCGACAGGGGCAGGAGGCTACACCTTC
CDR3aa: CASSSTGAGGYTF

v_gene: TRBV18
d_gene: .
j_gene: TRBJ1-1
abundance: .
CDR3nt: TGTGCCAGCTCACCACCGCTCGGGGGGAACACTGAAGCTTTCTTT
CDR3aa: CASSPPLGGNTEAFF

v_gene: TRBV14
d_gene: TRBD1
j_gene: TRBJ1-1
abundance: .
CDR3nt: TGTGCCAGCAGCCAAGAACTAAGGCAGGGGGATGCTTTCTTT
CDR3aa: CASSQELRQGDAFF